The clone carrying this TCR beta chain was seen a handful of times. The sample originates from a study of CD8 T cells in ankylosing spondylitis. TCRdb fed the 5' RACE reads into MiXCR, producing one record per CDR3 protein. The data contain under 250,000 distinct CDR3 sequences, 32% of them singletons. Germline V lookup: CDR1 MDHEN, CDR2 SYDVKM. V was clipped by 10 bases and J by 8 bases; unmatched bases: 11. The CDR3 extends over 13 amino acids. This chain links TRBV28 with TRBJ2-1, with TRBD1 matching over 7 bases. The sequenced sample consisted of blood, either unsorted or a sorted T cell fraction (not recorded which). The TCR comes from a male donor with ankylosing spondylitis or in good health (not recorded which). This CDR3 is CATTPQGTDEQFF. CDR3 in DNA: TGTGCCACAACGCCACAGGGGACGGATGAGCAGTTCTTC.